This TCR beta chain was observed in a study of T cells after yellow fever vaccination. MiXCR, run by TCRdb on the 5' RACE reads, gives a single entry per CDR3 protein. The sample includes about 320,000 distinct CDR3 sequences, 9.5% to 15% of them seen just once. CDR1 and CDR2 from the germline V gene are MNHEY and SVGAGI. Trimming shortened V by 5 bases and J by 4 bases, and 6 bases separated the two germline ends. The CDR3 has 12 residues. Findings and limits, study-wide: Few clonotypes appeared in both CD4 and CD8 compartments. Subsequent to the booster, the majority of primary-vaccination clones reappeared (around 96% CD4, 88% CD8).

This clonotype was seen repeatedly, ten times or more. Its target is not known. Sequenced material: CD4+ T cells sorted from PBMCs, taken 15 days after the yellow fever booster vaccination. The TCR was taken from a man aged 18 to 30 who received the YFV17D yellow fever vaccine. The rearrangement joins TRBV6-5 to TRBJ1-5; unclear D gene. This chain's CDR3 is CASSRPNQPQHF. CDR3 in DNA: TGTGCCAGCAGTCGACCGAATCAGCCCCAGCATTTT.